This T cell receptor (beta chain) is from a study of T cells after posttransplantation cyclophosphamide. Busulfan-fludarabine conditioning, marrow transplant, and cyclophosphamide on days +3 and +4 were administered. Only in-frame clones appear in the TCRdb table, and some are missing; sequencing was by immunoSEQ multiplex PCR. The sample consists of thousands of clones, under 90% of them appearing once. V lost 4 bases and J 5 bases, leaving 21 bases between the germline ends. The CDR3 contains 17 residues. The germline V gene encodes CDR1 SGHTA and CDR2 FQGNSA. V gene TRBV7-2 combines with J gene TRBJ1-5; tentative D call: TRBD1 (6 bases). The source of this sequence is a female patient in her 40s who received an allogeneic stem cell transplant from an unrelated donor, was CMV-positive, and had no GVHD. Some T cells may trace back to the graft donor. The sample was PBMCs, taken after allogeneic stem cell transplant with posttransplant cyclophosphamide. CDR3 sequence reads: CASSSSTYYRAHQPQHF. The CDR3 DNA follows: TGTGCCAGCAGCTCTTCCACTTATTACAGGGCCCATCAGCCCCAGCATTTT.